This T cell receptor beta chain was documented in a study of cytomegalovirus exposure and HLA in healthy donors. Overall study context: Membership in the Caucasian-associated ancestry cluster was found for around 85% of almost 400 genotyped donors.

Remarks on this clone: Its antigen is as yet unknown.

The primer mix had 60 Vbeta and 13 Jbeta primers. Assay used: immunoSEQ multiplex PCR; TCRdb lists only in-frame clones, some missing. The table includes approximately 160,000 clones, roughly 80% detected once. The CDR3 loop spans 12 amino acids. V dropped 2 bases and J dropped 4 bases, with 5 bases sitting between them. CDR1 is SEHNR and CDR2 is FQNEAQ in the germline V gene (reference sequence). Study-level findings and limits: Some public TCRs appeared in many individuals, while most sequences were rare. Researchers reported from a later analysis that most CMV-associated TCR beta chains appeared HLA-restricted. Compared with the approximately 700-donor mean, an Asian-associated ancestry cluster reportedly had fewer N-insertions, according to a later analysis.

V and J are TRBV7-9 and TRBJ1-1; D is undetermined. This receptor was identified in a male donor in good health and CMV-seronegative. Sequences were obtained from PBMCs. The CDR3 DNA reads TGTGCCAGCAGCTTACTATCCACTGAAGCTTTCTTT. Translated, it gives CASSLLSTEAFF.